The 17 T cell receptor beta chains presented below share a single source sample, sequenced in a study of shared clonotypes between healthy human individuals. Clones were sequenced by immunoSEQ multiplex PCR, and TCRdb holds only the in-frame ones, with some missing. The sample lists hundreds of thousands of clones, around 96% seen once, with 0.095% to 0.13% in the top ten. Cells designated naive CD8 were CD45RO-negative and were positively selected for CCR7, with terminally differentiated effector memory CD45RA+ cells excluded. The specimen sequenced was naive CD8+ T cells sorted from blood. The receptors originated from a woman in her 30s in good health.

This chain connects TRBV4-1 to TRBJ1-2, with 12 nucleotides matching TRBD1. Germline assignment: CDR1 MGHRA and CDR2 YSYEKL. V gave up 4 bases and J gave up 0 bases; unmatched junction bases: 3. The CDR3 spans 16 residues. The CDR3 loop reads CASSRGTGGSNYGYTF. Written as DNA, the CDR3 is TGCGCCAGCAGCCGGGGGACAGGGGGCTCTAACTATGGCTACACCTTC.

The genes are TRBV5-1 and TRBJ1-2; D might be TRBD1 (5 bases). Germline V gene sequence: CDR1 SGHRS, CDR2 YFSETQ. V lost 1 base to trimming and J lost 6 bases, with 19 bases between them. The length of the CDR3 is 16 residues. The CDR3 region is CASSLLAQGLRNGYTF. For the CDR3, the DNA is TGCGCCAGCAGCTTGTTGGCCCAGGGATTAAGGAATGGCTACACCTTC.

J is TRBJ1-1 and V is TRBV28, with 7 bases that match TRBD1. Germline-derived CDR1 and CDR2 are MDHEN and SYDVKM. V lost 3 bases to trimming and J lost 5 bases; unmatched junction nucleotides: 9. The CDR3 loop spans 15 amino acids. The CDR3 protein is CASSFPRGRGTEAFF. CDR3 nucleotide sequence: TGTGCCAGCAGTTTCCCTAGGGGGCGAGGAACTGAAGCTTTCTTT. Full variable domain (remainder filled in from reference TRBV28 and TRBJ1-1): DVKVTQSSRYLVKRTGEKVFLECVQDMDHENMFWYRQDPGLGLRLIYFSYDVKMKEKGDIPEGYSVSREKKERFSLILESASTNQTSMYLCASSFPRGRGTEAFFGQGTRLTVV.

The chain employs TRBV11-1 and TRBJ2-7; D possibly uses TRBD1 or TRBD2 (5 bases each). The germline V gene has CDR1 SGHAT and CDR2 FQDESV (reference sequence). With 2 bases removed from V and 2 bases from J, the gap between germline ends came to 13 bases. The CDR3 covers 15 residues. The CDR3 region is CASSLTRGEAYEQYF. The CDR3 coding sequence is TGTGCCAGCAGCTTAACCAGAGGGGAAGCCTACGAGCAGTACTTC.

V usage is TRBV20-1 and J usage is TRBJ1-1; D not resolved. This CDR3 region has 10 residues. Germline V gene sequence: CDR1 DFQATT, CDR2 SNEGSKA (reference sequence). CDR3 protein: CRAGNTEAFF. The CDR3 DNA follows: TGCAGGGCCGGGAACACTGAAGCTTTCTTT.

The chain is built from TRBV10-3 and TRBJ2-1; D not certain. The germline gives CDR1 ENHRY, CDR2 SYGVKD. This CDR3 has 12 amino acids. Trimming removed 3 bases at V and 10 bases at J, with 10 bases between. The CDR3 coding sequence is TGTGCCATCAGTGACAGTGGCGGAGAGCAGTTCTTC. Amino acids: CAISDSGGEQFF.

This clone showed up just once. This CDR3 reads CASSSRQAIPYEQYF. CDR3 sequence (DNA): TGTGCCAGCAGTTCGAGACAGGCGATACCCTACGAGCAGTACTTC. This sequence joins TRBV27 and TRBJ2-7; TRBD1 is a possible D gene (6 bases). This CDR3 comprises 15 residues. Germline loops: CDR1 MNHEY, CDR2 SMNVEV (reference sequence). V lost 4 bases to trimming and J lost 2 bases, with 15 bases between them.

The J gene is TRBJ1-2, the V gene TRBV14; tentative D call: TRBD1 (6 bases). This CDR3 spans 12 amino acids. Trimming cost V 4 bases and J 8 bases, with 11 bases left between them. From germline, CDR1 is SGHDN and CDR2 FVKESK. The CDR3: CASSLMGHGYTF. Here the CDR3 DNA reads TGTGCCAGCAGCCTTATGGGACACGGCTACACCTTC. Complete variable domain (other parts from reference TRBV14 and TRBJ1-2): EAGVTQFPSHSVIEKGQTVTLRCDPISGHDNLYWYRRVMGKEIKFLLHFVKESKQDESGMPNNRFLAERTGGTYSTLKVQPAELEDSGVYFCASSLMGHGYTFGSGTRLTVV.

The chain has TRBV14 and TRBJ1-1, with TRBD1 as a possible D gene (5 bases). V lost 8 bases and J 5 bases, leaving 18 bases between the germline ends. The CDR3 is 14 residues long. Germline assignment: CDR1 SGHDN and CDR2 FVKESK. The CDR3 loop reads CASSRVVGRTEAFF. DNA of the CDR3: TGTGCCAGCTCCAGGGTAGTGGGTCGGACTGAAGCTTTCTTT. Together with reference TRBV14 and TRBJ1-1, the CDR3 gives the full variable domain: EAGVTQFPSHSVIEKGQTVTLRCDPISGHDNLYWYRRVMGKEIKFLLHFVKESKQDESGMPNNRFLAERTGGTYSTLKVQPAELEDSGVYFCASSRVVGRTEAFFGQGTRLTVV.

The gene calls are TRBV29-1 and TRBJ1-1; 7 bases are a match to TRBD1. The CDR3 loop spans 12 amino acids. V was pared by 5 bases and J by 4 bases, with 4 bases of the junction left unmatched. Germline CDR1 reads SQVTM; CDR2 reads ANQGSEA. DNA for the CDR3: TGCAGCGTTACAGGGGAGGCCACTGAAGCTTTCTTT. It codes for CSVTGEATEAFF.

This clone was counted once. The chain is built from TRBV11-1 and TRBJ2-7; D remains unclear. The germline V and J ends were trimmed by 2 bases and 4 bases, with 21 bases remaining between them. The CDR3 length is 17 residues. In germline, CDR1 is SGHAT, CDR2 FQDESV (reference sequence). This CDR3 is CASSLYQSEHGAYEQYF. CDR3 DNA sequence: TGTGCCAGCAGCTTATATCAGAGCGAACATGGCGCTTACGAGCAGTACTTC.

The V gene is TRBV13, the J gene TRBJ1-2, with a weak D call TRBD1 (6 bases). Trimming stripped 5 bases from V and 4 bases from J, with 14 bases between. Germline CDR1 is PRHDT and CDR2 is FYEKMQ (reference sequence). The CDR3 totals 14 residues. CDR3 amino acids: CASSARGGTYGYTF. In DNA, the CDR3 is TGTGCCAGCAGCGCAAGGGGGGGTACCTATGGCTACACCTTC.

This chain joins TRBV29-1 and TRBJ1-2, with a possible D match to TRBD1 (5 bases). The germline CDR1 and CDR2 sequences are SQVTM and ANQGSEA. V was trimmed by 3 bases and J by 8 bases, leaving 16 bases between them. CDR3 size: 13 residues. CDR3 loop: CSVEWGGPGGYTF. For the CDR3, the DNA is TGCAGCGTTGAGTGGGGCGGGCCCGGGGGCTACACCTTC.

The J gene is TRBJ2-1, the V gene TRBV7-9; TRBD1 is a possible D gene (5 bases). V was shortened by 3 bases and J by 5 bases, with 14 bases between the two germline ends. This CDR3 is built from 15 residues. The V gene's germline CDR1 is SEHNR and CDR2 FQNEAQ (reference sequence). The CDR3 region has the DNA TGTGCCAGCAGCTTCGTTAGTAGGGGCAACAATGAGCAGTTCTTC. It is translated as CASSFVSRGNNEQFF.

The rearrangement links TRBV19 to TRBJ2-7, with 8 bases aligning to TRBD1. CDR1 is LNHDA and CDR2 is SQIVND in the germline V gene (reference sequence). The CDR3 runs 14 residues. V was pared by 5 bases and J by 6 bases, with 9 bases of the junction left unmatched. The CDR3 here is CASSHTRTGIEQYF. CDR3 DNA: TGTGCCAGTAGTCACACCCGGACAGGGATCGAGCAGTACTTC.

The J gene is TRBJ1-1, the V gene TRBV13; D may be TRBD1 (6 bases). The CDR3 extends over 15 amino acids. The germline CDR1 and CDR2 sequences are PRHDT and FYEKMQ (reference sequence). Between the trimmed V and J ends, which lost 0 bases and 3 bases, there was a span of 11 bases. This CDR3 reads CASSLGEGGDTEAFF. In DNA form, the CDR3 reads TGTGCCAGCAGCTTAGGTGAAGGGGGGGACACTGAAGCTTTCTTT. Filled out from reference TRBV13 and TRBJ1-1, the complete variable domain reads AAGVIQSPRHLIKEKRETATLKCYPIPRHDTVYWYQQGPGQDPQFLISFYEKMQSDKGSIPDRFSAQQFSDYHSELNMSSLELGDSALYFCASSLGEGGDTEAFFGQGTRLTVV.

V gene TRBV19 combines with J gene TRBJ1-6; no clear D gene. The V end was cut by 2 bases, the J end by 7 bases, with 6 bases between. Per the germline V gene, CDR1 is LNHDA and CDR2 is SQIVND (reference sequence). The CDR3 covers 13 residues. CDR3 residues: CASSINRNSPLHF. The DNA for the CDR3 is TGTGCCAGTAGTATAAATCGAAATTCACCCCTCCACTTT.